This is a list of T cell receptor beta chains from one sample in a study of a mutant IDH1 vaccine in newly diagnosed glioma. Measured with immunoSEQ multiplex PCR; TCRdb has only the in-frame clones, and not every one. Of nearly 70,000 clones listed, more than 65% were seen once; the top ten hold around 8.2%. Source: PBMCs, taken from a glioma patient treated with radiotherapy, temozolomide or both. Receptors originate from a man aged 45-65 years with glioma. CDR3s include the opening cysteine and the closing phenylalanine or tryptophan. The order of the fields is J gene, D gene, V gene, CDR3 protein. D genes are given only for firm matches.

>TRBJ1-1|.|TRBV4-1
CASSQNTEAFF
>TRBJ2-1|.|TRBV2
CASRDPGREDEQFF
>TRBJ1-2|TRBD1|TRBV4-2
CASSQATGEGGYTF
>TRBJ1-5|.|TRBV18
CASSPKPNPNSNQPQHF
>TRBJ1-2|.|TRBV5-5
CASSLAGSFGYTF
>TRBJ1-1|TRBD1|TRBV6-6
CASSYSGQGETEAFF
>TRBJ1-3|.|TRBV10-3
CAISPDRSPGNTIYF
>TRBJ2-5|TRBD2|TRBV6-1
CATRLAANQETQYF
>TRBJ2-7|TRBD1|TRBV5-1
CASSLRQGLSSYEQYF
>TRBJ1-4|.|TRBV29-1
CSVVSGLGEKLFF
>TRBJ2-3|.|TRBV30
CAWKGSEADTQYF
>TRBJ2-6|.|TRBV25-1
CASSHAGTSGANVLTF
>TRBJ2-7|TRBD1|TRBV7-8
CASSRQGGPYEQYF
>TRBJ2-7|.|TRBV27
CATGEYEQYF
>TRBJ2-1|TRBD1|TRBV5-1
CASSLAGGRYNEQFF
>TRBJ2-7|.|TRBV5-1
CASSLEEGKGSYEQYF
>TRBJ2-5|TRBD1|TRBV4-3
CASSQASGQGAGETQYF
>TRBJ2-2|TRBD1|TRBV6-5
CASSTGDRVTGELFF
>TRBJ2-1|TRBD2|TRBV10-3
CAIGFGGAHNEQFF
>TRBJ2-7|.|TRBV11-2
CASSWPVWGSSYEQYF
>TRBJ1-1|.|TRBV2
CASSESGDTEAFF
>TRBJ1-1|.|TRBV6-1
CASSELENTEAFF
>TRBJ1-3|.|TRBV6-5
CASSYNHPTLGNTIYF
>TRBJ2-7|TRBD1|TRBV5-5
CASSPTGGSGSYEQYF
>TRBJ2-3|TRBD2|TRBV6-1
CASSERTSAGDTQYF
>TRBJ2-2|.|TRBV9
CASSGGLQGGPGELFF
>.|.|TRBV11-3
CASSLGGPGPLNEQYF
>TRBJ2-3|TRBD2|TRBV7-9
CASSFPSGGGTSTDTQYF
>TRBJ1-1|TRBD1|TRBV29-1
CSVKTGDRIYNTEAFF
>TRBJ1-1|TRBD1|TRBV6-5
CASSYRGLKGNTEAFF
>TRBJ1-1|.|TRBV2
CASSEAGSNTEAFF
>TRBJ2-7|TRBD2|TRBV7-2
CASSLTPPGLAGGFDEQYF
>TRBJ2-6|.|TRBV30
CAKRNSGANVLTF
>TRBJ1-6|.|TRBV5-5
CASSTGPDSPLHF
>TRBJ1-1|TRBD1|TRBV5-1
CARWDRGTEKGEAFF
>TRBJ1-1|TRBD1|TRBV7-2
CASRPQGYGTEAFF
>TRBJ1-4|.|TRBV6-5
CATQSTTNEKLFF
>TRBJ2-1|TRBD2|TRBV7-9
CASKGTSSYNEQFF
>TRBJ1-1|TRBD1|TRBV29-1
CSVEDRVGTEAFF
>TRBJ1-6|TRBD1|TRBV30
CAGSQGDSPLHF
>TRBJ2-1|TRBD1|TRBV7-8
CASRLGTGGSYNEQFF
>TRBJ1-2|.|TRBV10-2
CASKSDGYGYTF
>TRBJ1-1|TRBD1|TRBV5-1
CASSPSTGLTNTEAFF
>TRBJ1-1|TRBD1|TRBV7-2
CASSFEQGDLNTEAFF
>TRBJ2-5|TRBD2|TRBV7-9
CASSFSRTSGGETQYF
>TRBJ1-5|.|TRBV30
CAWGDIGNQPQHF
>TRBJ1-2|.|TRBV25-1
CASSAGSLANYGYTF
>TRBJ1-1|TRBD1|TRBV12-5
CASGLKGRGQRDTEAFF
>TRBJ2-1|TRBD2|TRBV5-4
CASSLEGSGGKRYNEQFF
>TRBJ1-5|TRBD1|TRBV10-3
CAISWGQGVDQPQHF
>TRBJ2-5|TRBD2|TRBV11-3
CASSVGGAGETQYF
>TRBJ1-6|.|TRBV27
CASSLGSYNSPLHF
>TRBJ2-2|TRBD2|TRBV5-4
CASSFAKLAGHTGELFF